This T cell receptor beta chain comes out of a study of Graves' ophthalmopathy and Graves' hyperthyroidism. This clonotype was seen many times. RNA transcripts yielded amplified TCR beta CDR3 regions. Second-round multiplex PCR followed a first-round RT-PCR using HTBI primers. TCRdb re-analysed the multiplex PCR reads in MiXCR, keeping a single row per CDR3 protein. The data contain almost 750,000 distinct CDR3 sequences, 40% of them singletons. Where ophthalmopathy was present, donors had moderate-to-severe activity, CAS ≥3, NOSPECS ≥4 and duration under 3 months. The germline CDR1 and CDR2 sequences are DFQATT and SNEGSKA (reference sequence). CDR3 length: 14 amino acids. V trimming: 5 bases; J trimming: 4 bases; junction bases outside the gene matches: 7.

V and J are TRBV20-1 and TRBJ2-5; TRBD2 matches at 10 bases. Sequenced sample: peripheral blood. This receptor was obtained from an adult man with Graves' ophthalmopathy. CDR3 in DNA: TGCAGTGCTGGGCCCGGGACTAGCGTAGAGACCCAGTACTTC. Protein sequence: CSAGPGTSVETQYF.